This entry is about one T cell receptor beta chain. TCRdb keeps only in-frame clones here, not all; method: immunoSEQ multiplex PCR. The sample shows roughly 66,000 clones, around 90% of them seen only once. This specimen comes from a study of blood T cell repertoires in COVID-19. The CDR3 loop spans 15 amino acids. V dropped 7 bases and J dropped 6; count of bases not matched to a gene: 10. CDR1 is SQVTM and CDR2 is ANQGSEA in the germline V gene. This chain connects TRBV29-1 to TRBJ2-1; 12 bases line up with TRBD2. The sample consisted of peripheral blood. This clonotype was obtained from a human donor with active COVID-19. The donor label of this sample is uncertain. The CDR3 DNA is TGCAGCGCCTCTGTGACTAGCGGGAGCGGCAATGAGCAGTTCTTC. Its translation: CSASVTSGSGNEQFF.